This T cell receptor (beta chain) was captured by sequencing in a study of blood T cell repertoires in COVID-19. Some clones are missing from TCRdb's copy, which holds only in-frame ones; the method was immunoSEQ multiplex PCR. The data show roughly 290,000 clones, roughly 87% seen once. This CDR3 comprises 15 residues. Per the germline V gene, CDR1 is SGHTA and CDR2 is FQGNSA. V was pared by 1 base and J by 7 bases, with 17 bases between. The chain is built from TRBV7-2 and TRBJ2-7; tentatively, D is TRBD2 (6 bases). This clonotype was obtained from a woman in her 40s who had recovered from COVID-19. The sample consisted of PBMCs or T cells enriched from blood (not recorded which). This CDR3 reads CASSLGGGSGKEQYF. The DNA for the CDR3 is TGTGCCAGCAGCTTAGGGGGAGGATCGGGAAAAGAGCAGTACTTC.